Shown below are 14 T cell receptor beta chains from a single sample sequenced in a study of blood T cells in healthy people across ages. The authors ran a second PCR of 7 to 11 cycles using a sample-barcoded 5' primer and a J-beta primer mix. TCRdb reanalysed the 5' RACE reads using MiXCR and keeps one entry per CDR3 protein. Of over 1,300,000 distinct CDR3 sequences listed, approximately 59% are singletons. The sample consisted of blood. These receptors all stem from a man younger than 35 in good health.

The chain employs TRBV15 and TRBJ2-2; D may match TRBD1 or TRBD2 (5 bases each). The germline CDR1 and CDR2 sequences are LNHNV and YYDKDF (reference sequence). The CDR3 runs to 13 residues. V lost 8 bases and J lost 5, with 12 bases in between. The CDR3 coding sequence is TGTGCCACCGGATCGGGGCCGACCGGGGAGCTGTTTTTT. Translating gives CATGSGPTGELFF.

V and J are TRBV7-2 and TRBJ2-5; TRBD2 might be the D (5 bases). Germline CDR1 reads SGHTA; CDR2 reads FQGNSA. Trimming stripped 0 bases from V and 4 bases from J, with 12 bases between. CDR3 length: 15 amino acids. CDR3 coding DNA: TGTGCCAGCAGCTTAGCCCGGCGGGTGTTAGAGACCCAGTACTTC. As protein: CASSLARRVLETQYF. Full variable domain (rest looked up from reference TRBV7-2 and TRBJ2-5): GAGVSQSPSNKVTEKGKDVELRCDPISGHTALYWYRQSLGQGLEFLIYFQGNSAPDKSGLPSDRFSAERTGGSVSTLTIQRTQQEDSAVYLCASSLARRVLETQYFGPGTRLLVL.

The chain recombines TRBV6-5 with TRBJ2-3, with D possibly matching TRBD1 (5 bases). The CDR3 loop spans 13 amino acids. CDR1 and CDR2 (germline): MNHEY, SVGAGI. Trimming took 6 bases from V and 4 from J, leaving 11 bases between them. The CDR3 coding sequence is TGTGCCAGCAGACTCATAGGGGCAGATACGCAGTATTTT. It encodes CASRLIGADTQYF.

The chain couples TRBV7-9 to TRBJ2-5, with 11 bases aligning to TRBD1. The germline V gene has CDR1 SEHNR and CDR2 FQNEAQ (reference sequence). The V segment lost 5 bases and the J segment 5 bases; nucleotides outside the gene matches: 7. This CDR3 contains 15 residues. The CDR3 DNA follows: TGTGCCAGCAGCACATGGGACAGGGGGTCGGAGACCCAGTACTTC. Its translation: CASSTWDRGSETQYF. The full variable domain, its missing parts supplied by reference TRBV7-9 and TRBJ2-5, is DTGVSQNPRHKITKRGQNVTFRCDPISEHNRLYWYRQTLGQGPEFLTYFQNEAQLEKSRLLSDRFSAERPKGSFSTLEIQRTEQGDSAMYLCASSTWDRGSETQYFGPGTRLLVL.

This clonotype has a handful of counts. This chain links TRBV5-6 with TRBJ2-7; 9 nucleotides align to TRBD1. The CDR3 is 15 residues long. Trimming removed 5 bases from V and 2 bases from J; junction bases left unmatched: 8. CDR1 and CDR2 (germline): SGHDT, YYEEEE. This chain's CDR3 is CASRTTGGPTYEQYF. In DNA form, the CDR3 reads TGTGCCAGCAGAACCACAGGGGGCCCGACCTACGAGCAGTACTTC.

V usage is TRBV5-1 and J usage is TRBJ2-1, with a weak D call TRBD2 (5 bases). The CDR3 spans 12 residues. The V and J ends lost 8 bases and 6 bases respectively, with 12 bases between them. CDR1 and CDR2 (germline): SGHRS, YFSETQ. The CDR3 protein is CASTGSGNEQFF. The CDR3, as DNA: TGCGCCAGTACGGGGTCTGGCAATGAGCAGTTCTTC.

The chain combines TRBV20-1 with TRBJ2-4; possible D gene TRBD2, 6 bases. Trimming took 6 bases from V and 7 from J, leaving 13 bases between them. The germline CDR1 and CDR2 sequences are DFQATT and SNEGSKA (reference sequence). The CDR3 extends over 12 amino acids. The CDR3 sequence: CSARPGTNIQYF. The CDR3 bases are TGCAGTGCACGTCCCGGGACTAACATTCAGTACTTC.

This clonotype appeared a few times. This chain uses TRBV28 with TRBJ2-4, with 9 bases that match TRBD1. The CDR3 runs 12 residues. V gave up 7 bases and J gave up 13 bases; unmatched junction bases: 8. CDR1 is MDHEN and CDR2 is SYDVKM in the germline V gene. The CDR3: CASMDRGWEQYF. CDR3 nucleotide sequence: TGTGCCAGCATGGACAGGGGTTGGGAGCAGTACTTC. Using reference TRBV28 and TRBJ2-4 for the parts outside the CDR3, the full variable domain is DVKVTQSSRYLVKRTGEKVFLECVQDMDHENMFWYRQDPGLGLRLIYFSYDVKMKEKGDIPEGYSVSREKKERFSLILESASTNQTSMYLCASMDRGWEQYFGAGTRLSVL.

The table lists this clonotype with a few counts. The gene calls are TRBV7-2 and TRBJ2-6; a possible D gene is TRBD2 (7 bases). The CDR3 is 17 amino acids. V lost 0 bases to trimming and J lost 0 bases, with 9 bases between them. Germline CDR1 is SGHTA and CDR2 is FQGNSA. The CDR3 DNA reads as TGTGCCAGCAGCTTAGCGGGGGGGCTCTCTGGGGCCAACGTCCTGACTTTC. Residues: CASSLAGGLSGANVLTF.

The gene calls are TRBV20-1 and TRBJ2-1; no clear D. The germline V gene encodes CDR1 DFQATT and CDR2 SNEGSKA (reference sequence). V lost 5 bases and J lost 1, with 12 bases in between. This CDR3 has 14 amino acids. The DNA for the CDR3 is TGCAGTGCTCGACTTCGAGGATCCTACAATGAGCAGTTCTTC. Its translation is CSARLRGSYNEQFF.

This clonotype was observed a handful of times. The rearrangement uses TRBV4-1 and TRBJ2-1; TRBD2 matches 7 bases. This CDR3 has 15 residues. CDR1 is MGHRA, CDR2 YSYEKL, per germline. Trimming at V came to 0 bases and at J to 6 bases, leaving 5 bases not matched to a gene. CDR3 coding DNA: TGCGCCAGCAGCCAAGAGGGGCTAGCGGTCAATGAGCAGTTCTTC. Translated, it gives CASSQEGLAVNEQFF.

The rearrangement uses TRBV7-9 and TRBJ1-1; a weak D match, TRBD1 (5 bases). The V gene lost 5 bases and the J gene lost 7 bases, with 11 bases spanning the gap. The CDR3 runs 12 residues. CDR1 and CDR2 (germline): SEHNR, FQNEAQ (reference sequence). The CDR3 loop is CASSGYDSEAFF. CDR3 in DNA: TGTGCCAGCAGCGGATATGACAGTGAAGCTTTCTTT.

Remarks on this clonotype: The junction and the germline gene differ at one end; a read error may be behind it. The CDR3 sequence is CSARDHRDMSSYNSPLHF. CDR3 sequence (DNA): TGCAGTGCCAGAGATCACCGGGACATGAGCTCCTATAATTCACCCCTCCACTTT. The chain is built from TRBV20-1 and TRBJ1-6, with a weak D call TRBD1 (6 bases). The CDR3 covers 18 residues. Germline V gene lookup returns CDR1 DFQATT and CDR2 SNEGSKA (reference sequence).

V gene TRBV10-1 combines with J gene TRBJ2-1; 12 bases are shared with TRBD2. The V and J ends lost 4 bases and 2 bases, in that order; junction bases with no gene match: 12. The CDR3 loop spans 19 amino acids. Germline-derived CDR1 and CDR2 are WNHNN and SYGVQD (reference sequence). The CDR3 nucleotides are TGCGCCAGCAGTGTAGGGAGACTAGCGGGGGTAGCTCCCTACAATGAGCAGTTCTTC. As protein: CASSVGRLAGVAPYNEQFF.